One and the same sample provided the 6 T cell receptor beta chains below, sequenced in a study of beta chain features in type 1 diabetes. The study, taken as a whole, reports: All four CD4+ subsets of Type 1 diabetes patients contained TCRB CDR3s that were moderately but significantly shorter.

For these receptors, no antigen is known. As every portion of the isolated RNA was reverse transcribed, the sequencing read expressed TCRB transcripts. TCRdb's copy holds only in-frame clones and misses some; the assay was immunoSEQ multiplex PCR. The repertoire holds about 340,000 clones, with about 13% as singletons. Material: naive CD4+ T cells from blood. These receptors were collected from a woman between 18 and 29 years old with type 1 diabetes.

V is TRBV7-9 and J is TRBJ2-7, with D maybe TRBD1 (6 bases). The V gene lost 6 bases and the J gene lost 8 bases, with 20 bases spanning the gap. CDR1 SEHNR and CDR2 FQNEAQ come from the germline V gene (reference sequence). The CDR3 totals 14 residues. The CDR3 protein is CASSPGTSSNKQYF. The CDR3 nucleotides are TGTGCCAGCAGTCCCGGGACATCGTCTAACAAGCAGTACTTC.

The rearrangement uses TRBV18 and TRBJ1-1, with no clear D. From germline, CDR1 is KGHSH and CDR2 LQKENI. The ends were cut back, 1 base at V and 3 bases at J, with 6 bases in the middle. CDR3 length: 13 amino acids. CDR3 DNA: TGTGCCAGCTCACCACGCGTGGACACTGAAGCTTTCTTT. Translation: CASSPRVDTEAFF.

This clone was counted between two and nine times. The chain links TRBV5-1 to TRBJ2-5; no definite D call. V lost 6 bases and J 5 bases, leaving 11 bases between the germline ends. Germline V gives CDR1 SGHRS, CDR2 YFSETQ. The CDR3 consists of 12 residues. The CDR3 is CASTTPSETQYF. The CDR3 DNA is TGCGCCAGCACCACTCCTTCCGAGACCCAGTACTTC.

This chain joins TRBV21-1 and TRBJ1-4; the table assigns TRBD1, which was not confirmed against the DNA. TRBV21-1 is flagged as a pseudogene. The CDR3 totals 13 residues. The CDR3 here is CASSKERGRELFF. For the CDR3, the DNA is TGTGCCAGCAGCAAAGAAAGGGGTCGGGAACTGTTTTTT.

This sequence joins TRBV28 and TRBJ2-5; 7 bases are a match to TRBD1. This CDR3 contains 12 residues. V trimming: 7 bases; J trimming: 5 bases; junction bases outside the gene matches: 4. Germline CDR1 MDHEN, CDR2 SYDVKM. Written as DNA, the CDR3 is TGTGCCAGCACCTCGACAGGGGAGACCCAGTACTTC. Its protein product is CASTSTGETQYF. Drawing the rest from reference TRBV28 and TRBJ2-5, the complete variable domain is DVKVTQSSRYLVKRTGEKVFLECVQDMDHENMFWYRQDPGLGLRLIYFSYDVKMKEKGDIPEGYSVSREKKERFSLILESASTNQTSMYLCASTSTGETQYFGPGTRLLVL.

The chain carries TRBV19 and TRBJ2-4, with TRBD2 as a possible D gene (5 bases). CDR3 length equals 13 residues. CDR1 and CDR2 (germline): LNHDA, SQIVND (reference sequence). Deletions cut 8 bases from V and 6 bases from J, with 14 bases between. This CDR3 is CASGVVSGNIQYF. The CDR3 nucleotides read TGTGCCAGTGGAGTAGTCAGCGGAAACATTCAGTACTTC. The full variable domain, completed using reference TRBV19 and TRBJ2-4, is DGGITQSPKYLFRKEGQNVTLSCEQNLNHDAMYWYRQDPGQGLRLIYYSQIVNDFQKGDIAEGYSVSREKKESFPLTVTSAQKNPTAFYLCASGVVSGNIQYFGAGTRLSVL.